These 30 T cell receptor beta chains were sequenced from one sample in a study of OX40 agonist ivuxolimab in advanced cancers. Libraries were prepared by immunoSEQ multiplex PCR; TCRdb keeps only in-frame clonotypes and omits some of them. The sample shows 20,000 to 25,000 clones, approximately 90% of them seen only once. The specimen comprised CD4+ or CD8+ T cells sorted from blood, sampled in a trial of the OX40 agonist ivuxolimab. The receptors originated from an adult with an advanced solid tumor such as melanoma, head and neck, liver or kidney cancer.

The CDR3 spells CASSLLSGGGSTDTQYF. CDR3 bases: TGTGCCAGCAGCCTACTTAGCGGGGGAGGGTCCACAGATACGCAGTATTTT. The chain has TRBV7-8 and TRBJ2-3, with 9 bases that match TRBD2. CDR1 SGHVS and CDR2 FQNEAQ come from the germline V gene. V lost 5 bases, J lost 2 bases, and 11 bases stayed unmatched. CDR3 size: 17 residues.

The V and J genes are TRBV5-4 and TRBJ2-1, with 10 bases that match TRBD2. Trimming cost V 0 bases and J 6 bases; bases outside gene matches: 9. This CDR3 spans 17 amino acids. The germline V gene has CDR1 SGHNT and CDR2 YYREEE (reference sequence). The CDR3 bases are TGTGCCAGCAGCTTGGTAGCGGGGGGCCTAAGGAGCAATGAGCAGTTCTTC. Its protein is CASSLVAGGLRSNEQFF.

The rearrangement links TRBV28 to TRBJ1-1, with 8 bases lining up with TRBD1. The CDR3 is made up of 15 amino acids. CDR1 and CDR2 (germline): MDHEN, SYDVKM. The trim removed 6 bases at V and 6 bases at J, leaving 12 bases unmatched. The CDR3 protein is CASSGQGLGVSEAFF. The CDR3 DNA sequence: TGTGCCAGCAGCGGACAGGGCCTAGGAGTATCTGAAGCTTTCTTT.

J is TRBJ2-7 and V is TRBV7-9; D perhaps matches TRBD1 (6 bases). V shed 5 bases and J shed 0 bases, with 11 bases lying between them. Germline loops: CDR1 SEHNR, CDR2 FQNEAQ (reference sequence). This CDR3 has 14 residues. The CDR3 coding sequence is TGTGCCAGCAGCACCGGACAGAGCTCCTACGAGCAGTACTTC. This encodes CASSTGQSSYEQYF.

This chain links TRBV5-6 with TRBJ2-1, with 8 bases aligning to TRBD2. From germline, CDR1 is SGHDT and CDR2 YYEEEE. The CDR3 is made up of 14 amino acids. V lost 4 bases to trimming and J lost 1 base; unmatched junction nucleotides: 1. The DNA of the CDR3 is TGTGCCAGCAGCCGGGGGGGATCCTACAATGAGCAGTTCTTC. Its translation: CASSRGGSYNEQFF.

The V call is TRBV7-9, the J call TRBJ2-2, with 12 positions matching TRBD2. CDR3 size: 16 residues. Germline V gives CDR1 SEHNR, CDR2 FQNEAQ (reference sequence). After removal of 5 bases from V and 6 bases from J, the junction contained 7 bases not matched to a gene. CDR3 DNA: TGTGCCAGCAGCACACTAGCGGGGGGCAAGTCCGGGGAGCTGTTTTTT. Translated, it gives CASSTLAGGKSGELFF.

The chain joins TRBV6-1 to TRBJ2-5; TRBD1 agrees at 7 bases. Trimming cost V 3 bases and J 5 bases; bases outside gene matches: 9. The CDR3 has 15 amino acids. In germline, CDR1 is MNHNS, CDR2 SASEGT. The CDR3 here is CASSDIRGWSETQYF. The CDR3 DNA reads TGTGCCAGCAGTGATATCAGGGGGTGGTCGGAGACCCAGTACTTC.

This clone was recorded only once. V is TRBV5-4 and J is TRBJ2-7; 7 bases are shared with TRBD1. The CDR3 spans 16 residues. V dropped 3 bases and J dropped 3; count of bases not matched to a gene: 12. CDR1 SGHNT and CDR2 YYREEE come from the germline V gene (reference sequence). The CDR3 bases are TGTGCCAGCAGCTCGACGGGGACCGGGACAGACTACGAGCAGTACTTC. Protein: CASSSTGTGTDYEQYF.

This clone was detected a few times. The rearrangement links TRBV6-5 to TRBJ1-6; D is uncertain. From germline, CDR1 is MNHEY and CDR2 SVGAGI. The CDR3 contains 13 residues. Trimming stripped 7 bases from V and 7 bases from J, with 11 bases between. The CDR3 DNA reads as TGTGCCAGCAAAGCTTCGGCCAATTCACCCCTCCACTTT. It codes for CASKASANSPLHF.

This clone has just one count. The chain carries TRBV5-8 and TRBJ2-3; D not certain. Per germline, CDR1 SGHTS and CDR2 YDEGEE. The CDR3 has 16 residues. V shed 4 bases and J shed 0 bases, with 15 bases lying between them. The CDR3 loop is CASSQASASSTDTQYF. For the CDR3, the DNA is TGTGCCAGCAGCCAGGCGTCTGCCTCTAGCACAGATACGCAGTATTTT.

J is TRBJ1-6 and V is TRBV30; possible D gene TRBD1, 5 bases. CDR1 and CDR2 (germline): GTSNPN, SVGIG (reference sequence). The V end was cut by 5 bases, the J end by 2 bases, with 10 bases between. This CDR3 region has 14 residues. CDR3 sequence reads: CAWGQGTYNSPLHF. The CDR3 bases are TGTGCCTGGGGTCAGGGCACCTATAATTCACCCCTCCACTTT.

The V gene is TRBV13, the J gene TRBJ2-7; TRBD1 matches at 8 bases. Germline V lookup: CDR1 PRHDT, CDR2 FYEKMQ (reference sequence). The junction had 16 bases not matched to a gene; V was cut back by 6 bases and J by 3 bases. This CDR3 is 17 amino acids long. The CDR3 region has the DNA TGTGCCAGCAGTCCTAACAGGGGGGACAAGAACCACTACGAGCAGTACTTC. This sequence encodes CASSPNRGDKNHYEQYF.

This clone was seen a handful of times. The V call is TRBV19, the J call TRBJ2-7; D possibly corresponds to TRBD1 (7 bases). Germline V gene data show CDR1 as LNHDA and CDR2 as SQIVND (reference sequence). The V and J ends lost 1 base and 4 bases respectively, with 8 bases between them. CDR3 size: 13 residues. The CDR3 spells CASSIAGGYEQYF. CDR3 nucleotides: TGTGCCAGTAGTATAGCAGGGGGGTACGAGCAGTACTTC. Based on the CDR3 plus reference TRBV19 and TRBJ2-7, the full variable domain is DGGITQSPKYLFRKEGQNVTLSCEQNLNHDAMYWYRQDPGQGLRLIYYSQIVNDFQKGDIAEGYSVSREKKESFPLTVTSAQKNPTAFYLCASSIAGGYEQYFGPGTRLTVT.

The chain uses TRBV2 and TRBJ2-1; D is ambiguous. CDR1 and CDR2 (germline): SNHLY, FYNNEI. This CDR3 has 16 residues. V lost 5 bases, J lost 0 bases, and 14 bases lay in between. CDR3: CASSSPFLSSYNEQFF. In nucleotides, the CDR3 is TGTGCCAGCAGTTCTCCATTTCTGAGCTCCTACAATGAGCAGTTCTTC.

The V call is TRBV6-5, the J call TRBJ2-1; TRBD2 aligns across 8 bases. Germline lookup yields CDR1 MNHEY and CDR2 SVGAGI. V trimming: 6 bases; J trimming: 7 bases; junction bases outside the gene matches: 8. The CDR3 extends over 14 amino acids. Here the CDR3 DNA reads TGTGCCAGCAGGGTCGGACTAGCAGAAAATGAGCAGTTCTTC. Protein sequence: CASRVGLAENEQFF.

The CDR3 region is CASSSLTSGGAADTQYF. CDR3 nucleotide sequence: TGTGCCAGCAGCTCACTTACTAGCGGGGGGGCCGCAGATACGCAGTATTTT. The chain joins TRBV13 to TRBJ2-3; 13 bases align to TRBD2. CDR1 is PRHDT and CDR2 is FYEKMQ in the germline V gene (reference sequence). This CDR3 region has 17 residues. J was trimmed by 4 bases and V by 4 bases; bases with no gene match: 8.

V and J are TRBV9 and TRBJ2-1, with TRBD2 identical over 8 bases. Germline V gives CDR1 SGDLS, CDR2 YYNGEE. This CDR3 contains 14 residues. Trimming cost V 4 bases and J 10 bases; bases outside gene matches: 10. For the CDR3, the DNA is TGTGCCAGCAGCCCCGCCGGGGGGGCGCAAGAGCAGTTCTTC. The encoded protein is CASSPAGGAQEQFF.

The CDR3 DNA reads TGTGCCAGCAGCCACCAGCGGGGCACAACAAGGGATGAGCAGTTCTTC. Residues: CASSHQRGTTRDEQFF. The V call is TRBV7-9, the J call TRBJ2-1; 7 nucleotides align to TRBD2. Germline CDR1 is SEHNR and CDR2 is FQNEAQ (reference sequence). The CDR3 is 16 amino acids. Trimming removed 5 bases from V and 8 bases from J; junction bases left unmatched: 15.

V usage is TRBV2 and J usage is TRBJ2-5; the match to TRBD2 covers 12 bases. The length of the CDR3 is 17 residues. V was clipped by 2 bases and J by 5 bases; unmatched bases: 9. Germline V lookup: CDR1 SNHLY, CDR2 FYNNEI. CDR3 region: CASSEWASGGAGETQYF. DNA of the CDR3: TGTGCCAGCAGTGAATGGGCTAGCGGGGGGGCCGGGGAGACCCAGTACTTC.

This clone was recorded once. The chain carries TRBV7-9 and TRBJ1-2, with a possible D match to TRBD1 (5 bases). CDR1 and CDR2 (germline): SEHNR, FQNEAQ (reference sequence). Trimming removed 4 bases at V and 4 bases at J, with 16 bases between. CDR3 length: 15 amino acids. The CDR3 sequence: CASSSPTGLIYGYTF. The CDR3 region has the DNA TGTGCCAGCAGCTCCCCAACGGGACTGATCTATGGCTACACCTTC. The full variable domain, completed using reference TRBV7-9 and TRBJ1-2, is DTGVSQNPRHKITKRGQNVTFRCDPISEHNRLYWYRQTLGQGPEFLTYFQNEAQLEKSRLLSDRFSAERPKGSFSTLEIQRTEQGDSAMYLCASSSPTGLIYGYTFGSGTRLTVV.

The chain combines TRBV9 with TRBJ1-1, with D hard to call. CDR1 and CDR2 (germline): SGDLS, YYNGEE. The germline V and J ends were trimmed by 0 bases and 4 bases, with 13 bases remaining between them. The CDR3 sequence is 15 residues long. CDR3 protein: CASSVVMGGATEAFF. CDR3 DNA: TGTGCCAGCAGCGTAGTCATGGGTGGCGCCACTGAAGCTTTCTTT. Full variable domain (remainder filled in from reference TRBV9 and TRBJ1-1): DSGVTQTPKHLITATGQRVTLRCSPRSGDLSVYWYQQSLDQGLQFLIQYYNGEERAKGNILERFSAQQFPDLHSELNLSSLELGDSALYFCASSVVMGGATEAFFGQGTRLTVV.

CDR3 sequence (DNA): TGTGCCAGCAGTGAAGGGGAACTCTACGAGCAGTACTTC. This encodes CASSEGELYEQYF. The rearrangement uses TRBV6-5 and TRBJ2-7, with a possible D match to TRBD1 (5 bases). V dropped 5 bases and J dropped 3 bases, with 11 bases sitting between them. Per the germline V gene, CDR1 is MNHEY and CDR2 is SVGAGI. CDR3 length: 13 amino acids.

In this sample, this clone turned up once. The chain employs TRBV30 and TRBJ2-7; 9 bases match TRBD1. Germline V gives CDR1 GTSNPN, CDR2 SVGIG (reference sequence). The V and J ends lost 3 bases and 0 bases, in that order; junction bases with no gene match: 6. This CDR3 comprises 15 residues. CDR3 protein: CAWRGTGQSSYEQYF. As DNA, the CDR3 is TGTGCCTGGAGGGGGACAGGGCAGAGCTCCTACGAGCAGTACTTC.

This rearrangement joins TRBV7-4 to TRBJ1-1, with a weak D call TRBD1 (6 bases). V shed 5 bases and J shed 3 bases, with 19 bases lying between them. This CDR3 is built from 16 residues. CDR1 SGHVT and CDR2 SQSDAQ come from the germline V gene. The CDR3 region is CASSLRGTDYDTEAFF. The CDR3 DNA reads as TGTGCCAGCAGCCTGAGGGGGACCGATTATGACACTGAAGCTTTCTTT.

The chain uses TRBV7-9 and TRBJ2-3; D unresolved. Germline CDR1 is SEHNR and CDR2 is FQNEAQ (reference sequence). Trimming took 7 bases from V and 8 from J, leaving 10 bases between them. CDR3 length: 11 residues. DNA for the CDR3: TGTGCCAGCATCCTGGATGGTACGCAGTATTTT. The encoded protein is CASILDGTQYF.

The V and J genes are TRBV6-4 and TRBJ2-3, with a tentative D call TRBD2 (6 bases). This CDR3 is built from 14 residues. Germline lookup yields CDR1 MRHNA and CDR2 SNTAGT. V was clipped by 3 bases and J by 0 bases, with 7 bases between them. The DNA for the CDR3 is TGTGCCAGCAGTGATGGGGGGAGCACAGATACGCAGTATTTT. Protein: CASSDGGSTDTQYF.

The rearrangement uses TRBV4-1 and TRBJ2-5, with D possibly being TRBD1 or TRBD2 (5 bases each). Looked up from germline, CDR1 is MGHRA and CDR2 is YSYEKL. V gave up 0 bases and J gave up 4 bases, with 9 bases separating them. The CDR3 contains 14 residues. Written as DNA, the CDR3 is TGCGCCAGCAGCCAAGATTCGAGGGGAGAGACCCAGTACTTC. Protein: CASSQDSRGETQYF.

The chain has TRBV7-9 and TRBJ2-7; a possible D gene is TRBD2 (6 bases). Germline V gives CDR1 SEHNR, CDR2 FQNEAQ (reference sequence). This CDR3 contains 16 residues. V was shortened by 2 bases and J by 2 bases, with 16 bases between the two germline ends. The DNA for the CDR3 is TGTGCCAGCAGCTTAACAATTGGGACGGGGGCCTACGAGCAGTACTTC. Its translation: CASSLTIGTGAYEQYF.

As to this clone: Relative to the germline gene, one junction end is altered; a read error may explain this. V gene TRBV5-3 combines with J gene TRBJ2-7, with 8 nucleotides matching TRBD1. TRBV5-3 is an ORF, and what it does is uncertain. This CDR3 contains 15 residues. The CDR3 sequence: CASSLAMTGVFEQYF. In DNA form, the CDR3 reads TGTGCCAGCAGCTTGGCTATGACAGGGGTCTTCGAGCAGTACTTC.

The rearrangement uses TRBV5-4 and TRBJ2-7; tentatively, D is TRBD1 (6 bases). The ends were cut back, 0 bases at V and 4 bases at J, with 8 bases in the middle. The germline V gene encodes CDR1 SGHNT and CDR2 YYREEE (reference sequence). The CDR3 is 13 amino acids. CDR3 nucleotide sequence: TGTGCCAGCAGCTTGGACAGGGTGTACGAGCAGTACTTC. It translates to CASSLDRVYEQYF.